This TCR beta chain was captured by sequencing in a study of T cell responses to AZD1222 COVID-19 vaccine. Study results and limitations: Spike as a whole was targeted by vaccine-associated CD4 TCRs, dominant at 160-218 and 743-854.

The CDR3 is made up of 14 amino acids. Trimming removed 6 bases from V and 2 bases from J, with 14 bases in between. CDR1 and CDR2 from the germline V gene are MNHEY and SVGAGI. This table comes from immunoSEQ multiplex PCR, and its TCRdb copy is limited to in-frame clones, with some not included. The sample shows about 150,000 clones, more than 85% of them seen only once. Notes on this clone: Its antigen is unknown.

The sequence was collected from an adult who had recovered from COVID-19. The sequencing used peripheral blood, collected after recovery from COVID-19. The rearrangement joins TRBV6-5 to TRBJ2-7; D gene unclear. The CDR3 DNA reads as TGTGCCAGCAGCCGCTATGTGGGTCCCTACGAGCAGTACTTC. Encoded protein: CASSRYVGPYEQYF.